This T cell receptor (beta chain) was recorded in a study of shared clonotypes between healthy human individuals. In this sample, this clone turned up a few times. Other DNA sequences from this sample encode an identical CDR3 as well. The CDR3 is made up of 11 amino acids. Trimming pared 5 bases from V and 2 bases from J, leaving 4 bases between. Looked up from germline, CDR1 is SGHTA and CDR2 is FQGNSA. Assay: immunoSEQ multiplex PCR; the TCRdb copy retains only in-frame clones and omits some. Here the sample spans approximately 940,000 clones, around three quarters being singletons. This TCR was recovered from a man aged 18 to 30 in good health. Sequencing was carried out using memory CD4+ T cells sorted from blood. Sample subset: CD45RA-negative fraction. This chain joins TRBV7-2 and TRBJ2-7; no definite D call. The CDR3 nucleotides are TGTGCCAGCAGCCTCACCTACGAGCAGTACTTC. It codes for CASSLTYEQYF.